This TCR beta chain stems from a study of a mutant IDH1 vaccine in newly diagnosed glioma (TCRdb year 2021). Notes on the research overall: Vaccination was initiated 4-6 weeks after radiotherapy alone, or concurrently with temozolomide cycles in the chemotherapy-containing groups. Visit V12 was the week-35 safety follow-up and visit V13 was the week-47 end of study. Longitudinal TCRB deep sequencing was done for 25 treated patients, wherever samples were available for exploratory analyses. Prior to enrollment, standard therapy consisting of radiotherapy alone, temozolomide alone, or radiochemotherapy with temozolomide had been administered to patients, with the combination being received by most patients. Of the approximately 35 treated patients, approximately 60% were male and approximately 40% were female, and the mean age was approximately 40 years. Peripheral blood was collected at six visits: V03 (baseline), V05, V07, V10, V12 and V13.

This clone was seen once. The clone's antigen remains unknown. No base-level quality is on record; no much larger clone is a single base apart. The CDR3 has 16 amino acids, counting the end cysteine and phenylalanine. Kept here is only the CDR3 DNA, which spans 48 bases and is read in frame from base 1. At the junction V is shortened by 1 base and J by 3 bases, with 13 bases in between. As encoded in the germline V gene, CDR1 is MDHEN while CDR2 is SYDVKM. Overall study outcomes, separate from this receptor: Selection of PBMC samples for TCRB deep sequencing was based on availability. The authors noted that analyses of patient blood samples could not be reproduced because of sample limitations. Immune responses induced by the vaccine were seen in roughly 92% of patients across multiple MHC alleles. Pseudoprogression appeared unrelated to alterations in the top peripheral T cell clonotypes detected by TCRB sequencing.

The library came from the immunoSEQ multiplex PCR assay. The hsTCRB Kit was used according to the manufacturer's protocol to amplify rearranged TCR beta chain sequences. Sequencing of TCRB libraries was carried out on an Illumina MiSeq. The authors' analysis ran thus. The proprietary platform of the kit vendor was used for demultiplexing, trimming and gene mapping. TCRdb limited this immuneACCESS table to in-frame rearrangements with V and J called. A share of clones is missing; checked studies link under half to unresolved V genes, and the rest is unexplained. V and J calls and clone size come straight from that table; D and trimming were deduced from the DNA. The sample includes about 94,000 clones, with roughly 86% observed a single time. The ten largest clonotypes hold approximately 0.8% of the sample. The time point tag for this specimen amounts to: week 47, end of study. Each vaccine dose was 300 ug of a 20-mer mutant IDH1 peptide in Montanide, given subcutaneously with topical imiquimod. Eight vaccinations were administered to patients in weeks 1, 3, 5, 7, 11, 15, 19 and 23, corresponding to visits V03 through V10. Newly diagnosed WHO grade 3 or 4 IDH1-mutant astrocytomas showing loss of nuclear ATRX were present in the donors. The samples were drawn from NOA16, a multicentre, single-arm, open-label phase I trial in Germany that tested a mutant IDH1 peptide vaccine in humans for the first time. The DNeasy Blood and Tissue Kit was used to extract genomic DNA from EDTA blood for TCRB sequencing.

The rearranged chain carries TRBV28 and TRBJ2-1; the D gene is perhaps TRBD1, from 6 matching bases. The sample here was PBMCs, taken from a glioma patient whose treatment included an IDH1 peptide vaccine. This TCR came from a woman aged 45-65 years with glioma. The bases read TGTGCCAGCAGTTTATTGGGGACAACCATCTACAATGAGCAGTTCTTC. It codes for CASSLLGTTIYNEQFF.